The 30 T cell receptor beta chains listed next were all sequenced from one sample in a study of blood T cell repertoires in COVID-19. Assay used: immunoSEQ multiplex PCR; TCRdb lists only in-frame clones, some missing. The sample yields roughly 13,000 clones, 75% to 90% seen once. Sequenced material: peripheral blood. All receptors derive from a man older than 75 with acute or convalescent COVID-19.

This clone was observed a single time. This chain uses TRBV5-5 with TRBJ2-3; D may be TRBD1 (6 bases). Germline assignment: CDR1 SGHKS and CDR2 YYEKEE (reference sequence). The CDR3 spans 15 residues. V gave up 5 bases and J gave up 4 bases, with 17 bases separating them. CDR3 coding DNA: TGTGCCAGCAGAAGACAGGTGCCCCTCGCAGATACGCAGTATTTT. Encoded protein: CASRRQVPLADTQYF.

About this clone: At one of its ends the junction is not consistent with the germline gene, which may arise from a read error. CDR3 DNA: TGTGCTAGCAGCTCCACTAGCGGGAGGACAGATACGCAGTATTTT. Its protein product is CASSSTSGRTDTQYF. The chain employs TRBV7-7 and TRBJ2-3; 12 nucleotides align to TRBD2. This CDR3 has 15 residues. Germline V lookup: CDR1 SSHAT, CDR2 FNYEAQ (reference sequence).

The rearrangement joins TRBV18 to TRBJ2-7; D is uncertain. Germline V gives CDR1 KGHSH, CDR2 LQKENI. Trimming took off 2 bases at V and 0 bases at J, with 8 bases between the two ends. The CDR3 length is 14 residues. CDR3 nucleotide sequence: TGTGCCAGCTCACCAGGGCTAAACTCCTACGAGCAGTACTTC. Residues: CASSPGLNSYEQYF.

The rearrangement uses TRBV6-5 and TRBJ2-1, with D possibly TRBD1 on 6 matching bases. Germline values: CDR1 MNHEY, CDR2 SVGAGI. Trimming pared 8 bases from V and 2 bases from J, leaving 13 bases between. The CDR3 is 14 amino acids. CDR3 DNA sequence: TGTGCCAGCTCCCGACAGGAGACCTACAATGAGCAGTTCTTC. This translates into CASSRQETYNEQFF.

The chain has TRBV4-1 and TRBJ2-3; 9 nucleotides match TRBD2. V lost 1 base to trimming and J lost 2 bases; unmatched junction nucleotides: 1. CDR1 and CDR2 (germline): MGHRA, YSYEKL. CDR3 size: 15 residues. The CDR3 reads CASSQGTSDTDTQYF. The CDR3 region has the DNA TGCGCCAGCAGCCAAGGGACTAGCGACACAGATACGCAGTATTTT.

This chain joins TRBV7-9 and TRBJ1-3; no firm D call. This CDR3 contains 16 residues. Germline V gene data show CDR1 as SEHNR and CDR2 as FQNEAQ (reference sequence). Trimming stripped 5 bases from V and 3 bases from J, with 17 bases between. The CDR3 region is CASSTQASGIGNTIYF. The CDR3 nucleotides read TGTGCCAGCAGCACCCAGGCGAGCGGGATTGGAAACACCATATATTTT.

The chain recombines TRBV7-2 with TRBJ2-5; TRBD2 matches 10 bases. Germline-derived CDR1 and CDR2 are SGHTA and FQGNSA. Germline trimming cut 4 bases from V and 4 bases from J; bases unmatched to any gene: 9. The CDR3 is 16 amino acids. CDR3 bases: TGTGCCAGCAGCTGGAGCGGGGGGGCCCTACCAGAGACCCAGTACTTC. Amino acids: CASSWSGGALPETQYF.

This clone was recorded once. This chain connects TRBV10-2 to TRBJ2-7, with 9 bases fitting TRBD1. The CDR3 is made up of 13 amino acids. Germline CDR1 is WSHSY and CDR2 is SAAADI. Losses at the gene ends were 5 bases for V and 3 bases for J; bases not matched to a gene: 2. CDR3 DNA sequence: TGCGCCAGCAGTATGGACAGGGGCTACGAGCAGTACTTC. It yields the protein CASSMDRGYEQYF.

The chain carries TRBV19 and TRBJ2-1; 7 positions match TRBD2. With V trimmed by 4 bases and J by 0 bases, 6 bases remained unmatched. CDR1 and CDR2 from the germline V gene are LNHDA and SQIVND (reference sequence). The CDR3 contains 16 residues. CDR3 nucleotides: TGTGCCAGTAGTAGGAAGGGGACTATCTCCTACAATGAGCAGTTCTTC. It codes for CASSRKGTISYNEQFF.

The DNA of the CDR3 is TGTGCCAGCAGTTTAAAGGGACTTCTCCTAGCCAAAAACATTCAGTACTTC. Protein sequence: CASSLKGLLLAKNIQYF. J is TRBJ2-4 and V is TRBV27; perhaps TRBD2 as D (6 bases). Germline V CDR1 and CDR2: MNHEY, SMNVEV (reference sequence). The length of the CDR3 is 17 residues. V was cut by 2 bases and J by 0 bases, with 14 bases left in between.

CDR3 residues: CASGLVRGDSLRAETQYF. The CDR3 nucleotides read TGTGCTAGTGGTTTGGTACGCGGGGACTCTTTAAGGGCAGAGACCCAGTACTTC. The rearrangement links TRBV12-5 to TRBJ2-5; D possibly corresponds to TRBD2 (6 bases). In germline, CDR1 is LGHNT, CDR2 FRNRAP. V lost 0 bases and J 4 bases, leaving 21 bases between the germline ends. This CDR3 region has 18 residues.

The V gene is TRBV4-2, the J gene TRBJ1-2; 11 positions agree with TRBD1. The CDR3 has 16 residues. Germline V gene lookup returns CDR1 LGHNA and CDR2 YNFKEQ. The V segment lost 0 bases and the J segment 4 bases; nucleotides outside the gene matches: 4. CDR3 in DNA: TGTGCCAGCAGCCAAGATCCAGGGACAGGGGGCTATGGCTACACCTTC. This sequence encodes CASSQDPGTGGYGYTF.

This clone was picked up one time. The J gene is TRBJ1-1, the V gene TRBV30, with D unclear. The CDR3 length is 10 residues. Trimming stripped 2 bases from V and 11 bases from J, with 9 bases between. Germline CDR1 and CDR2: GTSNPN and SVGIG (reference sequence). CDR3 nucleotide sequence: TGTGCCTGGAGTACTGTGGTCGCTTTCTTT. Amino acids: CAWSTVVAFF.

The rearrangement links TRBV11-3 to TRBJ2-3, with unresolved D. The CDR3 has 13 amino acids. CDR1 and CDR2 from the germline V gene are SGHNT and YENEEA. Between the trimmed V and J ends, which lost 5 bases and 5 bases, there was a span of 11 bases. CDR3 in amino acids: CASSAEAVDTQYF. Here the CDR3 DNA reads TGTGCCAGCAGCGCCGAAGCCGTAGATACGCAGTATTTT. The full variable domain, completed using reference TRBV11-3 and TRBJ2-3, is EAGVVQSPRYKIIEKKQPVAFWCNPISGHNTLYWYLQNLGQGPELLIRYENEEAVDDSQLPKDRFSAERLKGVDSTLKIQPAELGDSAVYLCASSAEAVDTQYFGPGTRLTVL.

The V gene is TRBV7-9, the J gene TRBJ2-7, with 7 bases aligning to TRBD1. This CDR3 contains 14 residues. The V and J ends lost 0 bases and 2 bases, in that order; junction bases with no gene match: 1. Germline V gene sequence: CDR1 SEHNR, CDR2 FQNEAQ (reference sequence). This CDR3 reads CASSLAGQTYEQYF. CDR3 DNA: TGTGCCAGCAGCTTAGCGGGACAGACCTACGAGCAGTACTTC.

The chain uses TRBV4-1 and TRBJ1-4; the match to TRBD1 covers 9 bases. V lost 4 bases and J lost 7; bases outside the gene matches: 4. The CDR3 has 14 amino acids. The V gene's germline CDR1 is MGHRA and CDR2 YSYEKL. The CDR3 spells CASSPQGAGEKLFF. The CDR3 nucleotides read TGCGCCAGCAGCCCACAGGGGGCTGGTGAAAAACTGTTTTTT.

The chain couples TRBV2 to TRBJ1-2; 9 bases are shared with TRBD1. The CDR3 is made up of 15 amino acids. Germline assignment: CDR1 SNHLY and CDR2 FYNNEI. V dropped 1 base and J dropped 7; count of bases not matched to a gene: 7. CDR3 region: CASSEVRTGASGYTF. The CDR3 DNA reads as TGTGCCAGCAGTGAAGTGAGGACAGGGGCCTCTGGCTACACCTTC.

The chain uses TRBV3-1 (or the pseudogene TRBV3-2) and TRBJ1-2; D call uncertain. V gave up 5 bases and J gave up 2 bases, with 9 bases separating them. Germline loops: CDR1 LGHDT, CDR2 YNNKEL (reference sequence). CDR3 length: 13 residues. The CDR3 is CASSTAGNYGYTF. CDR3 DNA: TGTGCCAGCAGCACAGCTGGGAACTATGGCTACACCTTC.

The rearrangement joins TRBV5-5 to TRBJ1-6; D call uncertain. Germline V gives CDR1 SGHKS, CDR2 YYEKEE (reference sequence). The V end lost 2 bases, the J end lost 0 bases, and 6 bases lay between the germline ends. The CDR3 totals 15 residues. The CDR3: CASSFLSSYNSPLHF. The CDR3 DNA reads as TGTGCCAGCAGCTTTCTGAGCTCCTATAATTCACCCCTCCACTTT.

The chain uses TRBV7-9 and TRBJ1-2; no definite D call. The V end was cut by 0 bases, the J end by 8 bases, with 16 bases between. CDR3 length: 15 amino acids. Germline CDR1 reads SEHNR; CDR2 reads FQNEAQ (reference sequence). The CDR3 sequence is CASSLAGSTMMGYTF. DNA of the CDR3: TGTGCCAGCAGCTTAGCAGGCAGCACTATGATGGGCTACACCTTC.

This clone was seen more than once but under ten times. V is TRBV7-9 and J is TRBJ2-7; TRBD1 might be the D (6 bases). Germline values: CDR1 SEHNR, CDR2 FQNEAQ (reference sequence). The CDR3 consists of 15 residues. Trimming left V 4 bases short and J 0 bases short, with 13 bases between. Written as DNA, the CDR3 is TGTGCCAGCAGCTATCCCGGGACATTCTCCTACGAGCAGTACTTC. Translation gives CASSYPGTFSYEQYF.

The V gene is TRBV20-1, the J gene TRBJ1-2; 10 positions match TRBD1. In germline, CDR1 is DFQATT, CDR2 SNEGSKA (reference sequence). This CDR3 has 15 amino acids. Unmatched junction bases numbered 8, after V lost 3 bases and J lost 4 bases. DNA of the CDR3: TGCAGTGCTAGTATCGGGACAGGGGACAGCTATGGCTACACCTTC. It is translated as CSASIGTGDSYGYTF.

The chain's CDR3 is CASSKATSGGEIETQYF. CDR3 in DNA: TGTGCCAGCAGCAAGGCGACTAGCGGGGGGGAAATAGAGACCCAGTACTTC. This sequence joins TRBV21-1 and TRBJ2-5; TRBD2 reflects the table's D call only, with no check against the DNA. TRBV21-1 is tagged as a pseudogene. The CDR3 is made up of 17 amino acids.

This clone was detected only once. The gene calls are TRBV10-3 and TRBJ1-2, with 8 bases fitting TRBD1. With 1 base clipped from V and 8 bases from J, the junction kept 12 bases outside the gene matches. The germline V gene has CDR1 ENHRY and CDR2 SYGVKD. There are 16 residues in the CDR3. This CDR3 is CAISELRLGTGRGYTF. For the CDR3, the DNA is TGTGCCATCAGTGAGTTACGTCTGGGGACAGGTCGCGGCTACACCTTC.

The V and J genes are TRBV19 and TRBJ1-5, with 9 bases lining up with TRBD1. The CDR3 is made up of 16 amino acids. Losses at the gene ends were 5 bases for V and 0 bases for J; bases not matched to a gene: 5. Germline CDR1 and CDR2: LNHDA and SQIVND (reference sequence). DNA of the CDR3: TGTGCCAGTAGTCTCTACAGGGGGCGTAGCAATCAGCCCCAGCATTTT. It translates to CASSLYRGRSNQPQHF.

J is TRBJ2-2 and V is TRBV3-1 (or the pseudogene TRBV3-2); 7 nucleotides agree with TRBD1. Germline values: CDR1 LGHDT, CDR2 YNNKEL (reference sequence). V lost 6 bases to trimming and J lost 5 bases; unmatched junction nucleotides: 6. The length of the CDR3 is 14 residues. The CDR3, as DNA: TGTGCCAGCAGACCTGACAGGGTGACCGGGGAGCTGTTTTTT. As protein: CASRPDRVTGELFF.

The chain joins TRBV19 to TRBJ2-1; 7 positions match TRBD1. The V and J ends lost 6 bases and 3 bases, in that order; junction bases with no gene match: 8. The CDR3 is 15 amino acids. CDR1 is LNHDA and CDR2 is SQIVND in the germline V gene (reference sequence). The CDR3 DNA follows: TGTGCCAGTAGCATCCGGGACAGTCTCTACAATGAGCAGTTCTTC. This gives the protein CASSIRDSLYNEQFF.

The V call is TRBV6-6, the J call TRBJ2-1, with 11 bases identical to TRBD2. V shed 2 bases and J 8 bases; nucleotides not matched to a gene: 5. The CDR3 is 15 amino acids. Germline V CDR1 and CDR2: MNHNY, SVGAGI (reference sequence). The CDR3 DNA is TGTGCCAGCAGTTACAGTAGCGGGAGGGTGGATGAGCAGTTCTTC. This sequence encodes CASSYSSGRVDEQFF.

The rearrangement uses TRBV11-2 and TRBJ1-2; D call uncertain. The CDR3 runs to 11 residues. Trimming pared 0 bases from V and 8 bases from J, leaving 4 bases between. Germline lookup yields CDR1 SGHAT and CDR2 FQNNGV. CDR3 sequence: CASSLDGGYTF. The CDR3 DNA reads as TGTGCCAGCAGCTTAGATGGCGGCTACACCTTC.

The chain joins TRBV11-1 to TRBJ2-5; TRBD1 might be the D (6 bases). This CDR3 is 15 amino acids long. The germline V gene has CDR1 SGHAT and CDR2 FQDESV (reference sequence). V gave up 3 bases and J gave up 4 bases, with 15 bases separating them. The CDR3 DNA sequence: TGTGCCAGCAGCTTCACCCAGGGGACCTCAGAGACCCAGTACTTC. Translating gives CASSFTQGTSETQYF.